The clone carrying this TCR beta chain was found many times. This sample is part of a study of blood T cells in healthy people across ages. Background on the study: About one barcoded TCR beta cDNA was captured per two T cells.

A second PCR of roughly 6 to 12 cycles used a sample-barcoded 5' primer and a J-beta primer mix. TCRdb re-derived calls from the 5' RACE reads in MiXCR, one entry per CDR3 protein. The sample has 850,000 to 950,000 distinct CDR3 sequences; around 30% are singletons. Trimming removed 5 bases from V and 4 bases from J; junction bases left unmatched: 5. This CDR3 region has 14 residues. The germline gives CDR1 SGHTA, CDR2 FQGNSA. The sample comprised blood. V is TRBV7-2 and J is TRBJ2-5, with 9 bases identical to TRBD1. The clonotype originates from an elderly woman in good health. The CDR3 nucleotides are TGTGCCAGCAGCCGGATGGGACAGGGAGAGACCCAGTACTTC. Its translation is CASSRMGQGETQYF.